This T cell receptor (beta chain) appears in the sequencing data of a study of control samples from healthy donors and cancer patients. Here immunoSEQ multiplex PCR was the method, and the copy in TCRdb shows in-frame clones only, minus some. The sample contains 350,000 to 450,000 clones, around nine tenths of which appear only once. This clone was observed a single time. The CDR3 is 14 residues long. The V gene lost 7 bases and the J gene lost 3 bases, with 17 bases spanning the gap. The germline gives CDR1 SGHKS, CDR2 YYEKEE (reference sequence). Sequencing was done on a sample of PBMCs. J is TRBJ2-7 and V is TRBV5-5, with D possibly being TRBD1 or TRBD2 (5 bases each). This TCR came from a man in his forties with head and neck cancer. In nucleotides, the CDR3 is TGTGCCAGCGGCCATGGGGGTTTAATCTACGAGCAGTACTTC. Translated, it gives CASGHGGLIYEQYF.